This TCR beta chain was recorded in a study of vaccination effects on CD4 cells after COVID-19. Study conclusions and caveats: After vaccination of healthy people, only 1 of 255 vaccine-induced clones cross-reacted with common cold coronaviruses. Marked clonal contraction of infection- and vaccine-induced clones was seen late after vaccination.

Pools of viral peptides were used by the ViraFEST assay to expand antigen-specific CD4+ T cells ahead of sequencing. Culturing for 10 to 11 days preceded CD4+ T cell isolation. Nucleocapsid antibodies were negative in the vaccine recipients, who had never had SARS-CoV-2 infection. Here immunoSEQ multiplex PCR was the method, and the copy in TCRdb shows in-frame clones only, minus some. Altogether roughly 30,000 clones are present, around 75% being singletons, with the ten largest covering 25% to 35%. The V gene's germline CDR1 is SQVTM and CDR2 ANQGSEA. The CDR3 extends over 14 amino acids. With V trimmed by 6 bases and J by 1 base, 8 bases remained unmatched. On this clone itself: Its target is not known.

This receptor was obtained from a human donor who received a COVID-19 vaccine. Material: CD4+ T cells from PBMCs cultured with SARS-CoV-2 spike peptides, obtained before COVID-19 vaccination. The J gene is TRBJ1-1, the V gene TRBV29-1, with 7 nucleotides matching TRBD1. CDR3 region: CSVNLGTANTEAFF. The CDR3 nucleotides read TGCAGCGTAAACCTTGGGACAGCGAACACTGAAGCTTTCTTT.